The 21 T cell receptor beta chains presented below share a single source sample, sequenced in a study of beta chain features in type 1 diabetes (dated by TCRdb to 2016 to 2019). Study-wide findings and limitations: A moderate but significant shortening of TCRB CDR3 length was observed in type 1 diabetes patients in all four CD4+ subsets.

No cognate antigen is known for these TCRs. The receptor library was made with the immunoSEQ multiplex PCR assay. The entire amount of isolated RNA was reverse transcribed using the High Capacity cDNA Reverse Transcription Kit, so the sequenced TCRB transcripts were expressed ones. TCRdb stores this immuneACCESS table with in-frame sequences only. Part of the clones is absent; in the studies checked, under half of the shortfall reflects unresolved V genes, and no reason is known for the rest. The sample table records a few hundred thousand clones; 13% of these occur just once. The ten largest clones represent roughly 0.015% of the sample. Specimen: naive CD4+ T cells from blood. The sample's cell subset or site label, decoded: true naive CD4+ T cells. These receptors were collected from a woman under 30 with type 1 diabetes.

DNA of the CDR3: TGTGCCAGCAGCTTTATCACCGGGGAGCTGTTTTTT. Encoded protein: CASSFITGELFF. The V gene is TRBV28, the J gene TRBJ2-2; D is uncertain. Trimming stripped 6 bases from V and 4 bases from J, with 6 bases between. The germline V gene encodes CDR1 MDHEN and CDR2 SYDVKM. The CDR3 extends over 12 amino acids.

The chain uses TRBV29-1 and TRBJ2-1, with 7 bases lining up with TRBD2. Germline V gene lookup returns CDR1 SQVTM and CDR2 ANQGSEA. The CDR3 is 12 residues long. CDR3 in amino acids: CSGGSSYNEQFF. The CDR3 coding sequence is TGCAGTGGCGGGAGCTCCTACAATGAGCAGTTCTTC.

The chain combines TRBV6-6 with TRBJ1-1; D gene uncertain. The length of the CDR3 is 13 residues. CDR1 and CDR2 (germline): MNHNY, SVGAGI (reference sequence). Trimming removed 4 bases from V and 1 base from J, with 7 bases in between. CDR3 sequence reads: CASSLSGNTEAFF. The DNA for the CDR3 is TGTGCCAGCAGTTTGTCAGGGAACACTGAAGCTTTCTTT.

This clone was counted only a few times. This chain connects TRBV2 to TRBJ1-1; D may be TRBD1 (6 bases). This CDR3 region has 14 residues. The V gene's germline CDR1 is SNHLY and CDR2 FYNNEI. V lost 9 bases to trimming and J lost 0 bases, with 14 bases between them. CDR3 bases: TGTGCCAGGTCTCGGGGGGCTTTGAACACTGAAGCTTTCTTT. This translates into CARSRGALNTEAFF.

This clone was observed a handful of times. V gene TRBV27 combines with J gene TRBJ2-1, with D tentatively TRBD2 (6 bases). V was clipped by 6 bases and J by 7 bases, with 16 bases between them. CDR1 and CDR2 from the germline V gene are MNHEY and SMNVEV (reference sequence). This CDR3 region has 14 residues. The CDR3 reads CASRGTLGSNEQFF. CDR3 in DNA: TGTGCCAGCAGAGGGACTCTAGGTTCGAATGAGCAGTTCTTC.

This clone showed up just a few times. V usage is TRBV7-2 and J usage is TRBJ1-4; a possible D gene is TRBD1 (6 bases). The CDR3 sequence is 15 residues long. The V end was cut by 5 bases, the J end by 7 bases, with 17 bases between. The germline V gene has CDR1 SGHTA and CDR2 FQGNSA. CDR3 region: CASSDYPGEGEKLFF. The CDR3 DNA sequence: TGTGCCAGCAGCGATTACCCAGGGGAGGGTGAAAAACTGTTTTTT.

This clone was recorded a few times. The rearrangement links TRBV5-1 to TRBJ2-5, with no clear D. The germline CDR1 and CDR2 sequences are SGHRS and YFSETQ. The CDR3 runs 12 residues. V was pared by 5 bases and J by 1 base, with 6 bases between. The CDR3 sequence is CASRWAQETQYF. The CDR3 nucleotides read TGCGCCAGCAGGTGGGCCCAAGAGACCCAGTACTTC.

This clone appeared a few times. The chain links TRBV4-1 to TRBJ2-7, with D possibly matching TRBD1 (5 bases). V shed 2 bases and J shed 3 bases, with 17 bases lying between them. Germline CDR1 and CDR2: MGHRA and YSYEKL. The CDR3 loop spans 16 amino acids. The CDR3 nucleotides are TGCGCCAGCAGCCAATTTCCAGGGTCGTTTGGCTACGAGCAGTACTTC. It encodes CASSQFPGSFGYEQYF.

The CDR3 DNA is TGTGCCTGGGACAGGGTTTTTCAAGAGACCCAGTACTTC. It is translated as CAWDRVFQETQYF. The chain has TRBV30 and TRBJ2-5; 7 positions match TRBD1. The CDR3 has 13 residues. Trimming at V came to 5 bases and at J to 2 bases, leaving 5 bases not matched to a gene. Per germline, CDR1 GTSNPN and CDR2 SVGIG (reference sequence).

This clone was detected only a few times. The chain employs TRBV19 and TRBJ1-2, with 11 bases that match TRBD1. The length of the CDR3 is 16 residues. Germline V CDR1 and CDR2: LNHDA, SQIVND (reference sequence). V trimming: 6 bases; J trimming: 4 bases; junction bases outside the gene matches: 10. The CDR3 is CASRRTGGAKIYGYTF. The CDR3 DNA is TGTGCCAGTAGGAGGACAGGGGGCGCGAAAATCTATGGCTACACCTTC.

The table lists this clone with a few counts. V gene TRBV7-2 combines with J gene TRBJ1-2, with TRBD1 matching over 7 bases. Germline V CDR1 and CDR2: SGHTA, FQGNSA. Trimming removed 6 bases from V and 7 bases from J; junction bases left unmatched: 11. The CDR3 contains 14 residues. DNA of the CDR3: TGTGCCAGCAGAGTCCATCAGGGGGAAGCTGGCTACACCTTC. Its translation: CASRVHQGEAGYTF.

This rearrangement joins TRBV7-2 to TRBJ2-1; D perhaps matches TRBD2 (5 bases). This CDR3 is built from 14 residues. Germline V CDR1 and CDR2: SGHTA, FQGNSA. Trimming stripped 1 base from V and 12 bases from J, with 16 bases between. As DNA, the CDR3 is TGTGCCAGCAGCTTAGTCGACTGGGAGTGGGTGCAGTTCTTC. Amino acid sequence: CASSLVDWEWVQFF.

This clone was recorded a few times. V is TRBV6-5 and J is TRBJ2-5; tentative D call: TRBD1 (6 bases). V lost 5 bases to trimming and J lost 1 base, with 11 bases between them. Germline loops: CDR1 MNHEY, CDR2 SVGAGI. The CDR3 is made up of 14 amino acids. The CDR3 DNA reads as TGTGCCAGCAGTCAGGACAGAACCCAAGAGACCCAGTACTTC. Protein product: CASSQDRTQETQYF.

The rearrangement joins TRBV7-9 to TRBJ1-3, with unresolved D. The CDR3 contains 15 residues. The germline V and J ends were trimmed by 1 base and 0 bases, with 7 bases remaining between them. The germline V gene has CDR1 SEHNR and CDR2 FQNEAQ (reference sequence). In DNA, the CDR3 is TGTGCCAGCAGCTTAGTCCCTAACTCTGGAAACACCATATATTTT. Protein product: CASSLVPNSGNTIYF.

The chain couples TRBV5-4 to TRBJ1-2; 7 bases agree with TRBD1. This CDR3 spans 15 amino acids. Losses at the gene ends were 6 bases for V and 4 bases for J; bases not matched to a gene: 12. CDR1 is SGHNT and CDR2 is YYREEE in the germline V gene (reference sequence). The CDR3 here is CASTDRRSGGYGYTF. CDR3 sequence (DNA): TGTGCCAGCACCGACCGCCGGTCAGGGGGCTATGGCTACACCTTC.

This clone was seen more than once but under ten times. The V gene is TRBV6-6, the J gene TRBJ1-1; 9 bases fit TRBD1. Trimming cost V 6 bases and J 4 bases; bases outside gene matches: 0. CDR1 and CDR2 (germline): MNHNY, SVGAGI (reference sequence). The CDR3 runs 12 residues. The CDR3 DNA is TGTGCCAGCAGGACAGGGGGCACTGAAGCTTTCTTT. Translating gives CASRTGGTEAFF.

This clone has more than one count but fewer than ten. J is TRBJ1-2 and V is TRBV7-8; 7 bases fit TRBD1. Germline V CDR1 and CDR2: SGHVS, FQNEAQ. Trimming cost V 5 bases and J 5 bases; bases outside gene matches: 5. This CDR3 spans 13 amino acids. The CDR3 region has the DNA TGTGCCAGCAGCCAGGGGGGTTGGTATGGCTACACCTTC. This encodes CASSQGGWYGYTF. The variable domain in full, with the rest retrieved from reference TRBV7-8 and TRBJ1-2, is GAGVSQSPRYKVAKRGQDVALRCDPISGHVSLFWYQQALGQGPEFLTYFQNEAQLDKSGLPSDRFFAERPEGSVSTLKIQRTQQEDSAVYLCASSQGGWYGYTFGSGTRLTVV.

The V call is TRBV7-6, the J call TRBJ2-3, with 8 bases identical to TRBD1. With V trimmed by 5 bases and J by 5 bases, 9 bases remained unmatched. Per the germline V gene, CDR1 is SGHVS and CDR2 is FNYEAQ. The CDR3 is 15 amino acids. Written as DNA, the CDR3 is TGTGCCAGCAGCCCAGGACAGGGAGGAGGAGATACGCAGTATTTT. This gives the protein CASSPGQGGGDTQYF.

This clone was picked up a small number of times. The chain joins TRBV7-9 to TRBJ2-1; 7 nucleotides align to TRBD1. The CDR3 extends over 14 amino acids. Per the germline V gene, CDR1 is SEHNR and CDR2 is FQNEAQ (reference sequence). The J segment lost 2 bases and the V segment lost 3 bases, leaving 1 base of the junction unmatched. The CDR3 DNA is TGTGCCAGCAGCTTTACAGGGGCCTACAATGAGCAGTTCTTC. This sequence encodes CASSFTGAYNEQFF.

The CDR3 loop reads CASSSTGSSQYEQYF. The CDR3 nucleotides read TGTGCCAGCTCATCGACAGGCTCTTCGCAGTACGAGCAGTACTTC. The rearrangement uses TRBV18 and TRBJ2-7, with a possible D match to TRBD1 (6 bases). The CDR3 extends over 15 amino acids. V gave up 5 bases and J gave up 4 bases, with 18 bases separating them. From germline, CDR1 is KGHSH and CDR2 LQKENI.

This clone was found a few times. The rearrangement links TRBV7-9 to TRBJ1-1; no firm D call. V lost 5 bases, J lost 13 bases, and 17 bases lay in between. The germline gives CDR1 SEHNR, CDR2 FQNEAQ (reference sequence). The CDR3 covers 12 residues. The CDR3 protein is CASSPPVGLGFF. The CDR3 region has the DNA TGTGCCAGCAGCCCTCCCGTGGGCTTGGGTTTCTTT.